This T cell receptor beta chain was captured in a study of response to subunit inactivated influenza vaccine. MiXCR, run by TCRdb on the RT-PCR reads, gives a single entry per CDR3 protein. Among 650,000 to 800,000 distinct CDR3 sequences, approximately 14% were seen once, and the ten largest hold 5.5% to 7%. Study-wide results and caveats: The authors suggested that every seasonal influenza vaccination recruits few new T cells.

The J segment lost 0 bases and the V segment lost 4 bases, leaving 1 base of the junction unmatched. Germline assignment: CDR1 SGHRS and CDR2 YFSETQ. This CDR3 has 15 amino acids. Concerning this clonotype itself: Its antigen is still unknown.

This sequence was found in a man aged 45-65 years who received an inactivated influenza vaccine. Source: PBMCs from blood, taken around 15 days before vaccination. The V and J genes are TRBV5-1 and TRBJ2-7; 13 nucleotides align to TRBD2. The CDR3 here is CASSGLAGVSYEQYF. The CDR3, as DNA: TGCGCCAGCAGCGGACTAGCGGGAGTCTCCTACGAGCAGTACTTC.